This record looks at one TCR beta chain sequence and its context. Its target is unknown. TCRdb's copy holds only in-frame clones and misses some; the assay was immunoSEQ multiplex PCR. Of roughly 120,000 clones detected, about 94% appear once; the ten largest clones hold 6% to 7%. The CDR3 is 12 residues long. Between the trimmed V and J ends, which lost 5 bases and 4 bases, there was a span of 7 bases. Germline lookup yields CDR1 SGHVS and CDR2 FQNEAQ. This sample stems from a study of T cell responses to AZD1222 COVID-19 vaccine. Overall study findings and caveats: Reports indicate that nearly half of spike-specific TCRs are directed at unmutated variant regions. Females made up more of the donors, who were largely white British, and clonal diversity may have come out too low. Increases in Spike-specific TCR breadth and depth were seen after two AZD1222 doses.

The chain is built from TRBV7-8 and TRBJ2-3; D not resolved. The receptor's source is an adult in good health. Specimen: peripheral blood, collected on day 0 of AZD1222 vaccination. Here the CDR3 reads CASSELADTQYF. In DNA, the CDR3 is TGTGCCAGCAGCGAGTTAGCAGATACGCAGTATTTT.